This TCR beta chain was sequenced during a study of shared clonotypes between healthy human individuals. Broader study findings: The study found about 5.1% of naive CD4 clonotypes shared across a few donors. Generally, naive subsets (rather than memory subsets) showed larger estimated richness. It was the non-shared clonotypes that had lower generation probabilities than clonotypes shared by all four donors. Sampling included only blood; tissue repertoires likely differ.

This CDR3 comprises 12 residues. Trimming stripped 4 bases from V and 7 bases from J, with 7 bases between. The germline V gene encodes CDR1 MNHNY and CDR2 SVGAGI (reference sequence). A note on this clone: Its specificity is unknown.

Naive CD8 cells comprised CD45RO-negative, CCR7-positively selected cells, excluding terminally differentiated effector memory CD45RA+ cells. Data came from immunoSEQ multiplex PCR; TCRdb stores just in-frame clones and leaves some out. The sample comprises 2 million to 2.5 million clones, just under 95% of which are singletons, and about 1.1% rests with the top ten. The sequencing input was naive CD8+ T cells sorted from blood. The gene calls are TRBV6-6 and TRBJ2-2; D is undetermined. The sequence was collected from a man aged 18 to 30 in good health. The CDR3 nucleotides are TGTGCCAGCAGTTCGGAGTTCGGGGAGCTGTTTTTT. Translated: CASSSEFGELFF.